Below are 17 T cell receptor beta chains sequenced from a single sample in a study of T-cell reconstitution after alpha-beta-depleted transplantation in children. Unique molecular identifiers featured in how the TCRbeta library was prepared. Each CDR3 protein gets one entry after TCRdb re-called the PCR reads with MiXCR. The table lists about 610,000 distinct CDR3 sequences, about 10% of them singletons. The sample here was PBMCs from the stem cell graft donor, taken from the stem cell graft. These receptor sequences come from a human donor who donated a stem cell graft to a child with acute myeloid leukemia.

The table lists this clonotype with a few counts. This chain links TRBV5-1 with TRBJ2-5; unclear D gene. CDR3 length equals 12 residues. Looked up from germline, CDR1 is SGHRS and CDR2 is YFSETQ. The germline V and J ends were trimmed by 2 bases and 6 bases, with 8 bases remaining between them. CDR3 protein: CASSLPQQTQYF. CDR3 nucleotide sequence: TGCGCCAGCAGCTTACCACAGCAGACCCAGTACTTC.

There are many counts of this clonotype. This chain connects TRBV5-1 to TRBJ2-7, with 9 positions matching TRBD1. Germline V gene data show CDR1 as SGHRS and CDR2 as YFSETQ. The CDR3 loop spans 14 amino acids. V lost 0 bases and J lost 3; bases outside the gene matches: 1. CDR3 nucleotide sequence: TGCGCCAGCAGCTTGGGGACAGGGGTCTACGAGCAGTACTTC. It yields the protein CASSLGTGVYEQYF.

The sample holds a few counts of this clonotype. This chain connects TRBV20-1 to TRBJ2-7, with 7 bases aligning to TRBD2. Per the germline V gene, CDR1 is DFQATT and CDR2 is SNEGSKA (reference sequence). This CDR3 region has 12 residues. J gave up 2 bases and V 4 bases, and 2 bases lay outside the gene matches. CDR3 sequence (DNA): TGCAGTGCTAAAGGACTAGCCTACGAGCAGTACTTC. It encodes CSAKGLAYEQYF.

The J gene is TRBJ2-7, the V gene TRBV5-1, with 9 bases fitting TRBD2. CDR1 and CDR2 (germline): SGHRS, YFSETQ. The J segment lost 5 bases and the V segment lost 4 bases, leaving 13 bases of the junction unmatched. This CDR3 has 16 amino acids. The CDR3 sequence is CASSPTTGSGSNEQYF. DNA for the CDR3: TGCGCCAGCAGCCCCACAACTGGTAGCGGGAGTAACGAGCAGTACTTC. Variable domain in full (rest from reference TRBV5-1 and TRBJ2-7): KAGVTQTPRYLIKTRGQQVTLSCSPISGHRSVSWYQQTPGQGLQFLFEYFSETQRNKGNFPGRFSGRQFSNSRSEMNVSTLELGDSALYLCASSPTTGSGSNEQYFGPGTRLTVT.

This clonotype has just a few counts. The junction departs from germline at one end; a sequencing error may be responsible. V is TRBV7-7 and J is TRBJ2-1, with 7 bases aligning to TRBD2. The CDR3 is 12 amino acids. The V gene's germline CDR1 is SSHAT and CDR2 FNYEAQ (reference sequence). The CDR3 is CASSPGGIEQFF. CDR3 coding DNA: TGTGCTAGCAGCCCGGGGGGAATAGAGCAGTTCTTC. Looking up the rest from reference TRBV7-7 and TRBJ2-1 gives the full variable domain: GAGVSQSPRYKVTKRGQDVTLRCDPISSHATLYWYQQALGQGPEFLTYFNYEAQPDKSGLPSDRFSAERPEGSISTLTIQRTEQRDSAMYRCASSPGGIEQFFGPGTRLTVL.

This clonotype was detected a few times. The chain's CDR3 is CAISEFGALGQPQHF. The CDR3 DNA reads TGTGCCATCAGTGAGTTTGGGGCCTTGGGGCAGCCCCAGCATTTT. The chain has TRBV10-3 and TRBJ1-5; D might be TRBD1 (5 bases). The length of the CDR3 is 15 residues. The V and J ends lost 1 base and 7 bases respectively, with 14 bases between them. Germline loops: CDR1 ENHRY, CDR2 SYGVKD.

In its sample, this clonotype was seen a few times. The chain has TRBV6-1 and TRBJ1-3, with D unresolved. V lost 0 bases to trimming and J lost 0 bases, with 3 bases between them. This CDR3 is built from 14 residues. Germline lookup yields CDR1 MNHNS and CDR2 SASEGT. The chain's CDR3 is CASSEAFSGNTIYF. In DNA form, the CDR3 reads TGTGCCAGCAGTGAAGCGTTCTCTGGAAACACCATATATTTT.

CDR3 nucleotide sequence: TGTGCCAGCAGCCCCGTACCGGGACCTGCGGAGCTGTTTTTT. The encoded protein is CASSPVPGPAELFF. The genes are TRBV7-6 and TRBJ2-2, with D perhaps being TRBD1 or TRBD2 (5 bases each). Germline assignment: CDR1 SGHVS and CDR2 FNYEAQ. Trimming took 5 bases from V and 10 from J, leaving 17 bases between them. The CDR3 spans 14 residues.

This clonotype has just a few counts. The gene calls are TRBV5-1 and TRBJ1-1; maybe TRBD1 (5 bases). Germline V gene lookup returns CDR1 SGHRS and CDR2 YFSETQ. This CDR3 has 13 residues. V was clipped by 7 bases and J by 4 bases, with 14 bases between them. CDR3 DNA sequence: TGCGCCAGCTTGACAGTTCCGGGCACTGAAGCTTTCTTT. This sequence encodes CASLTVPGTEAFF.

This clonotype was counted only a few times. J is TRBJ2-2 and V is TRBV28, with TRBD1 identical over 9 bases. The V and J ends lost 7 bases and 4 bases, in that order; junction bases with no gene match: 10. Germline V gene lookup returns CDR1 MDHEN and CDR2 SYDVKM. This CDR3 spans 16 amino acids. Written as DNA, the CDR3 is TGTGCCAGCACCGACTCGGGACAGGGCAGCACCGGGGAGCTGTTTTTT. This codes for CASTDSGQGSTGELFF.

This clonotype has a handful of counts. V and J are TRBV6-2 or TRBV6-3 and TRBJ2-1, with D maybe TRBD1 (6 bases). Germline CDR1 reads MNHEY; CDR2 reads SVGEGT. The CDR3 runs 13 residues. The V end lost 7 bases, the J end lost 6 bases, and 13 bases lay between the germline ends. CDR3 protein: CASMRGSVNEQFF. DNA for the CDR3: TGTGCCAGCATGAGGGGGTCCGTCAATGAGCAGTTCTTC.

This clonotype occurred a few times. This chain uses TRBV12-3 or TRBV12-4 with TRBJ2-5, with 14 nucleotides matching TRBD2. The ends lost 4 bases at V and 7 bases at J; junction bases unmatched: 2. CDR3 length: 14 residues. The CDR3 reads CASSSGTSGRTQYF. In DNA form, the CDR3 reads TGTGCCAGCAGTTCAGGGACTAGCGGGAGGACCCAGTACTTC.

DNA for the CDR3: TGTGCCAGCAGTTATTCGGCCGCCAAAAACATTCAGTACTTC. This translates into CASSYSAAKNIQYF. J is TRBJ2-4 and V is TRBV6-2 or TRBV6-3; D gene uncertain. Deletions cut 3 bases from V and 1 base from J, with 7 bases between. CDR1 and CDR2 (germline): MNHEY, SVGEGT. The CDR3 has 14 residues.

This clonotype was seen a handful of times. J is TRBJ2-7 and V is TRBV30, with 10 bases lining up with TRBD2. This CDR3 contains 12 residues. The J segment lost 3 bases and the V segment lost 4 bases, leaving 0 bases of the junction unmatched. The V gene's germline CDR1 is GTSNPN and CDR2 SVGIG (reference sequence). The chain's CDR3 is CAWKREGYEQYF. CDR3 DNA: TGTGCCTGGAAGCGGGAGGGCTACGAGCAGTACTTC.

At least ten counts were recorded for this clonotype. The chain joins TRBV29-1 to TRBJ1-1, with 7 bases fitting TRBD1. With V trimmed by 6 bases and J by 1 base, 5 bases remained unmatched. CDR1 and CDR2 from the germline V gene are SQVTM and ANQGSEA. The length of the CDR3 is 13 residues. The DNA of the CDR3 is TGCAGCGTCCAACAGGGGAGGAACACTGAAGCTTTCTTT. Translating it yields CSVQQGRNTEAFF.

In its sample, this clonotype was seen many times. This rearrangement joins TRBV12-3 or TRBV12-4 to TRBJ2-1, with D hard to call. V lost 6 bases and J lost 0, with 12 bases in between. This CDR3 is built from 15 residues. The CDR3 sequence: CASSVRQSSYNEQFF. For the CDR3, the DNA is TGTGCCAGCAGCGTAAGGCAGAGCTCCTACAATGAGCAGTTCTTC.

The V and J genes are TRBV6-5 and TRBJ2-7; a possible D gene is TRBD1 (6 bases). CDR1 MNHEY and CDR2 SVGAGI come from the germline V gene. The CDR3 is 13 amino acids. Deletions cut 2 bases from V and 5 bases from J, with 10 bases between. The CDR3 coding sequence is TGTGCCAGCAGTTACACAGGGAGCAACGAGCAGTACTTC. As protein: CASSYTGSNEQYF.